What follows describes a single T cell receptor beta chain. This clonotype was found a few times. Its specific antigen is unknown. Per-nucleotide qualities are absent, and no much larger clonotype sits a single base away. This specimen belongs to a study of T cell repertoires in cytomegalovirus infection (dated by TCRdb to about 2019). Context from the whole study: Donor HLA type was relevant to the analysis, because carriage of CMV infection together with the matching HLA type was indicated by public TCR beta signatures.

From its cysteine to its phenylalanine, the CDR3 spans 14 amino acids. Here the CDR3 DNA is all that survives: 42 bases in frame from base 1. From V the trimming removes 3 bases and from J it removes 3 bases, while the gene matches leave 1 base of the junction unaccounted for. From the germline V gene (reference sequence), CDR1 is LNHNV and CDR2 is YYDKDF. Summary of the overall study and its limitations: The ex vivo response was dominated by HLA-C-restricted CMV-specific TCR beta clonotypes, which also provided the single most frequent clonotype in two of eight donors. In both this cohort and an independent roughly 360-donor cohort, the cumulative frequency of public TCR beta family members distinguished carriers of CMV infection plus the relevant HLA type.

Sequencing was carried out with an Illumina HiSeq 1500. TCRdb's own reprocessing of the public reads used fastp at Q25 and MiXCR and kept productive beta chains. One record per CDR3 amino acid sequence lists the most common genes and DNA. Across this sample there are 490,000 or so distinct CDR3 sequences, with approximately 10% seen only once. The ten largest clones add up to roughly 10% of the sample. Sequencing used PBMCs. The receptor comes from a human donor in good health (CMV status not recorded). Some clones in this sample may be carry-over from other donors' samples. The chain is made from TRBV15 and TRBJ2-1, with TRBD1 identical over 8 junction bases. Here the CDR3 is given as CATSRTGDYNEQFF. The sequenced DNA is TGTGCCACCAGCAGGACAGGGGACTACAATGAGCAGTTCTTC.